The 2 T cell receptor beta chains listed next were all sequenced from one sample in a study of cytomegalovirus exposure and HLA in healthy donors. This PCR relied on a set of 60 Vbeta primers and 13 Jbeta primers. The protocol was immunoSEQ multiplex PCR, while the TCRdb copy is restricted to in-frame clones and leaves out a portion. The sample carries 75,000 to 95,000 clones, approximately 84% recorded once. Sequenced input: PBMCs. Receptors originate from a woman aged 18-29 years in good health and CMV-seropositive.

The chain combines TRBV11-2 with TRBJ2-1, with 7 bases matching TRBD2. Per the germline V gene, CDR1 is SGHAT and CDR2 is FQNNGV. This CDR3 comprises 16 residues. V gave up 1 base and J gave up 3 bases; unmatched junction bases: 6. The CDR3: CASSLGMGGIYNEQFF. In nucleotides, the CDR3 is TGTGCCAGCAGCTTAGGTATGGGAGGGATCTACAATGAGCAGTTCTTC.

The chain joins TRBV10-3 to TRBJ1-2; D not resolved. The CDR3 runs 13 residues. Germline V lookup: CDR1 ENHRY, CDR2 SYGVKD. Trimming cost V 4 bases and J 0 bases, with 6 bases left between them. CDR3 DNA sequence: TGTGCCATCAGTGCAGATACTAACTATGGCTACACCTTC. Protein sequence: CAISADTNYGYTF.